The next 14 T cell receptor beta chains were all read from a single sample in a study of type 1 regulatory T cells. One entry per CDR3 protein, called by TCRdb with MiXCR from the reads. The sample shows about 5,000 distinct CDR3 sequences, 26% of them seen only once. Study results and caveats: Compared with non-Tr1 cells, Tr1 cells showed a narrower TCR repertoire.

These TCRs are of unknown antigen specificity. The sequencing sample was made of cultured type 1 regulatory T (Tr1) cells, either the whole culture or a sorted fraction (not recorded which). These receptors were obtained from a human donor in good health.

About this clonotype: This clone may be a read error of a much larger clone one base away. This CDR3 reads CASRRLAEDTQYF. Written as DNA, the CDR3 is TGTGCCAGCAGACGACTAGCGGAAGATACCCAGTACTTC. The V gene is TRBV6-6, the J gene TRBJ2-5, with 9 bases matching TRBD2. The germline CDR1 and CDR2 sequences are MNHNY and SVGAGI (reference sequence). The CDR3 is 13 residues long.

This sequence joins TRBV3-1 and TRBJ1-1, with TRBD1 matching over 9 bases. The germline gives CDR1 LGHDT, CDR2 YNNKEL (reference sequence). The CDR3 totals 15 residues. Trimming removed 3 bases from V and 8 bases from J; junction bases left unmatched: 10. CDR3 in amino acids: CASSQDPGQGREAFF. The DNA of the CDR3 is TGTGCCAGCAGCCAGGACCCAGGACAGGGGAGGGAAGCTTTCTTT.

Judged by abundance, this clonotype is large. This chain links TRBV5-1 with TRBJ2-2, with D perhaps TRBD1 (6 bases). Germline values: CDR1 SGHRS, CDR2 YFSETQ. V lost 6 bases, J lost 1 base, and 13 bases lay in between. The CDR3 sequence is 15 residues long. The CDR3 DNA sequence: TGCGCCAGCACAACGGACAGAATGAACACCGGGGAGCTGTTTTTT. Amino acid sequence: CASTTDRMNTGELFF.

The rearrangement joins TRBV12-3 or TRBV12-4 to TRBJ1-2; maybe TRBD1 (6 bases). V gave up 6 bases and J gave up 4 bases, with 12 bases separating them. This CDR3 has 13 residues. Written as DNA, the CDR3 is TGTGCCAGCAGGGAACAGGGTCCCTATGGCTACACCTTC. It codes for CASREQGPYGYTF.

This clonotype has more than one count but fewer than ten. The junction departs from germline at one end; a sequencing error may be responsible. This sequence joins TRBV24-1 and TRBJ1-1, with a possible D match to TRBD1 (5 bases). Germline V gene lookup returns CDR1 KGHDR and CDR2 SFDVKD. This CDR3 is built from 14 residues. The CDR3 region has the DNA TGTACCACCAGTTCAGACAGACCGAACACTGAAGCTTTCTTT. It codes for CTTSSDRPNTEAFF.

The chain recombines TRBV7-2 with TRBJ2-2; D ambiguous. This CDR3 region has 13 residues. Trimming removed 7 bases from V and 0 bases from J, with 6 bases in between. Germline assignment: CDR1 SGHTA and CDR2 FQGNSA. DNA of the CDR3: TGTGCCAGCAAGCAGACGAACACCGGGGAGCTGTTTTTT. Translation gives CASKQTNTGELFF.

By share, this clonotype counts as large. J is TRBJ2-2 and V is TRBV7-2, with D uncertain. Trimming left V 5 bases short and J 5 bases short, with 9 bases between. Germline CDR1 and CDR2: SGHTA and FQGNSA. CDR3 size: 13 residues. For the CDR3, the DNA is TGTGCCAGCAGCCGCTTGAGAACCGGGGAGCTGTTTTTT. Amino acid sequence: CASSRLRTGELFF.

This clonotype was seen only once. The V call is TRBV18, the J call TRBJ2-7; TRBD1 agrees at 7 bases. V trimming: 5 bases; J trimming: 0 bases; junction bases outside the gene matches: 4. This CDR3 region has 14 residues. In germline, CDR1 is KGHSH, CDR2 LQKENI. The CDR3 bases are TGTGCCAGCTCATCGACAGGGACCTCCTACGAGCAGTACTTC. Protein product: CASSSTGTSYEQYF.

In this sample, this clonotype turned up a few times. The J gene is TRBJ2-3, the V gene TRBV20-1; D may be TRBD1 or TRBD2 (5 bases each). The V end lost 3 bases, the J end lost 0 bases, and 10 bases lay between the germline ends. The CDR3 length is 14 residues. CDR1 is DFQATT and CDR2 is SNEGSKA in the germline V gene (reference sequence). The DNA of the CDR3 is TGCAGTGCTAGGGGACCCCTAAGCACAGATACGCAGTATTTT. It codes for CSARGPLSTDTQYF.

This clonotype is large. J is TRBJ2-1 and V is TRBV7-2; 8 positions agree with TRBD2. Germline trimming cut 4 bases from V and 0 bases from J; bases unmatched to any gene: 5. The CDR3 length is 16 residues. CDR1 and CDR2 (germline): SGHTA, FQGNSA. DNA for the CDR3: TGTGCCAGCAGCTCGGGGGGGCAGAGCTCCTACAATGAGCAGTTCTTC. The encoded protein is CASSSGGQSSYNEQFF.

The V gene is TRBV7-2, the J gene TRBJ2-5; D tentatively fits TRBD1 or TRBD2 (5 bases each). The CDR3 consists of 17 residues. Germline CDR1 is SGHTA and CDR2 is FQGNSA. V was trimmed by 4 bases and J by 7 bases, leaving 25 bases between them. The CDR3 DNA reads TGTGCCAGCAGCTCACGAATCACCGGGACCATAAGGGGGACCCAGTACTTC. It is translated as CASSSRITGTIRGTQYF.

In its sample, this clonotype was seen a few times. J is TRBJ2-5 and V is TRBV5-5; 7 nucleotides align to TRBD2. Germline V gene sequence: CDR1 SGHKS, CDR2 YYEKEE (reference sequence). The length of the CDR3 is 14 residues. V gave up 4 bases and J gave up 4 bases; unmatched junction bases: 7. CDR3 amino acids: CASSLGLPGETQYF. DNA of the CDR3: TGTGCCAGCAGCCTGGGACTACCCGGAGAGACCCAGTACTTC. Drawing the rest from reference TRBV5-5 and TRBJ2-5, the complete variable domain is DAGVTQSPTHLIKTRGQQVTLRCSPISGHKSVSWYQQVLGQGPQFIFQYYEKEERGRGNFPDRFSARQFPNYSSELNVNALLLGDSALYLCASSLGLPGETQYFGPGTRLLVL.

This chain joins TRBV12-3 or TRBV12-4 and TRBJ2-1; 9 bases are shared with TRBD2. V lost 0 bases, J lost 15 bases, and 12 bases stayed unmatched. This CDR3 has 15 amino acids. CDR3 region: CASSLARGGPIQRFF. In DNA, the CDR3 is TGTGCCAGCAGTTTAGCGCGGGGGGGGCCAATACAACGGTTCTTC.

The chain combines TRBV7-9 with TRBJ1-3; no definite D call. CDR3 length: 17 amino acids. V was clipped by 5 bases and J by 0 bases, with 17 bases between them. From germline, CDR1 is SEHNR and CDR2 FQNEAQ (reference sequence). Here the CDR3 reads CASSTSRTANSGNTIYF. The CDR3, as DNA: TGTGCCAGCAGCACCAGTCGTACAGCGAACTCTGGAAACACCATATATTTT.